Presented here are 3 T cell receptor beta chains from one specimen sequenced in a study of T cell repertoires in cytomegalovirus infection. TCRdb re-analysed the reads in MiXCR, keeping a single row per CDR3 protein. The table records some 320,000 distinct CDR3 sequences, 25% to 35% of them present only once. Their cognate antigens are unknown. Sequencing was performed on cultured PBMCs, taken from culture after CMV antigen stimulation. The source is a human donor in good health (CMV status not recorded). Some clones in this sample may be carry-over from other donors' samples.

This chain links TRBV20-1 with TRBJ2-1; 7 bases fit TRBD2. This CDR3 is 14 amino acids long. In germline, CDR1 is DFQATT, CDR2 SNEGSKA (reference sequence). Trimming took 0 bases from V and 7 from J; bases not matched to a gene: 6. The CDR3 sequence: CSAREGGGLNEQFF. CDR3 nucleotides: TGCAGTGCTAGAGAGGGGGGGGGATTGAATGAGCAGTTCTTC.

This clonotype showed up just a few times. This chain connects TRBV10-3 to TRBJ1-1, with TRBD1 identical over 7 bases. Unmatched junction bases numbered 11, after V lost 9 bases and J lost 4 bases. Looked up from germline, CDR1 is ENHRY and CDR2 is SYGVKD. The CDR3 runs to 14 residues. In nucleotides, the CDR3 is TGTGCCATGGCAGGGGGACGGGAGTCCACTGAAGCTTTCTTT. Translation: CAMAGGRESTEAFF.

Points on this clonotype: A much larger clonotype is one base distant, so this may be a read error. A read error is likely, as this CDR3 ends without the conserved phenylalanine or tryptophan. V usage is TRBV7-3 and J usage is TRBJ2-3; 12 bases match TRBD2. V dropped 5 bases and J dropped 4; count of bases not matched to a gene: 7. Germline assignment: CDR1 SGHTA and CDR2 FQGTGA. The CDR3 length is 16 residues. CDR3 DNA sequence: TGTGCCAGCAGCATTCTAGCGGGAGGGCCGCCAGATACGCAGTATTCT. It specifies CASSILAGGPPDTQYS.